These T cell receptor beta chains were read from a single sample in a study of T cell responses to AZD1222 COVID-19 vaccine. Sequenced by immunoSEQ multiplex PCR; TCRdb stores in-frame clones only, minus some. The data hold 88,000 or so clones, with roughly nine tenths observed a single time. The source material was peripheral blood, sampled 28 days after the second AZD1222 dose. The receptor source for this set is an adult who received the AZD1222 COVID-19 vaccine. CDR3s include the opening cysteine and the closing phenylalanine or tryptophan. D genes are given only for firm matches. Clone size is shown for a subset of rows, as once, few, many or a class of expanded clone.

CASRPNDRGGETQYF,TGTGCCAGCAGGCCTAACGACCGTGGGGGTGAGACCCAGTACTTC,TRBV7-9,.,15,TRBJ2-5,medium-sized
CATSRGEGADSGYTF,TGTGCCACCAGCAGAGGAGAGGGGGCCGACTCCGGCTACACCTTC,TRBV15,TRBD1,15,TRBJ1-2,.
CASSFARDRGLNPGELFF,TGTGCCAGCAGCTTTGCCCGGGACAGGGGGCTGAACCCCGGGGAGCTGTTTTTT,TRBV7-2,TRBD1,18,TRBJ2-2,.
CASSLTYNEQFF,TGTGCCAGCAGTCTCACCTACAATGAGCAGTTCTTC,TRBV27,.,12,TRBJ2-1,.
CASSHRTAVWFF,TGTGCCAGCAGCCACCGGACAGCCGTGTGGTTCTTT,TRBV3-1/TRBV3-2,.,12,TRBJ1-1,.
CASSSRNTGELFF,TGCGCCAGCTCCAGCAGGAACACCGGGGAGCTGTTTTTT,TRBV10-1,.,13,TRBJ2-2,.
CASRPTSGGYEQYF,TGTGCCAGCAGGCCCACTAGCGGGGGTTACGAGCAGTACTTC,TRBV7-8,TRBD2,14,TRBJ2-7,few
CASSERQIYGYTF,TGTGCCAGCAGTGAACGTCAGATATATGGCTACACCTTC,TRBV6-1,.,13,TRBJ1-2,.
CASSVEGVGYGYTF,TGTGCCAGCAGTGTGGAGGGAGTAGGGTATGGCTACACCTTC,TRBV2,.,14,TRBJ1-2,.
CASRPGQETQYF,TGTGCCAGCAGACCAGGGCAGGAGACCCAGTACTTC,TRBV7-8,.,12,TRBJ2-5,.
CASSDKVVGLYGGYTF,TGTGCCAGCAGTGATAAGGTCGTCGGCCTCTACGGAGGCTACACCTTC,TRBV25-1,.,16,TRBJ1-2,.
CASSYTGQYYEQYF,TGTGCCAGCAGTTACACCGGACAGTACTACGAGCAGTACTTC,TRBV6-5,.,14,TRBJ2-7,.
CASSLDQQGANSPLHF,TGTGCCAGCAGCTTGGATCAGCAGGGAGCAAATTCACCCCTCCACTTT,TRBV5-4,.,16,TRBJ1-6,once
CASSESATGLAEKLFF,TGTGCCAGCAGTGAATCGGCGACAGGGCTTGCCGAAAAACTGTTTTTT,TRBV6-1,TRBD1,16,TRBJ1-4,.
CASSPGDSNSGNTIYF,TGTGCCAGTAGTCCCGGGGACTCAAACTCTGGAAACACCATATATTTT,TRBV19,.,16,TRBJ1-3,.
CASSPVAGGSLRSYEQYF,TGTGCCAGCAGTCCTGTGGCAGGGGGCTCGCTTAGGTCCTACGAGCAGTACTTC,TRBV6-6,TRBD1,18,TRBJ2-7,.
CASSHPEGRAGYEQYF,TGTGCCAGCAGCCACCCAGAAGGGCGCGCTGGCTACGAGCAGTACTTC,TRBV3-1/TRBV3-2,.,16,TRBJ2-7,.
CASSDNTPSKGAQYF,TGTGCCAGTAGTGATAACACGCCCTCAAAGGGCGCCCAGTACTTC,TRBV19,.,15,TRBJ2-5,once
CASSYSSSGGSSYNEQFF,TGTGCCAGCAGTTACTCGAGCAGCGGGGGAAGCTCCTACAATGAGCAGTTCTTC,TRBV6-2/TRBV6-3,TRBD2,18,TRBJ2-1,.
CSGRTYLNTGELFF,TGCAGCGGCAGGACATATTTAAACACCGGGGAGCTGTTTTTT,TRBV29-1,.,14,TRBJ2-2,.
CAISEDRGNTEAFF,TGTGCCATCAGTGAGGACAGGGGGAACACTGAAGCTTTCTTT,TRBV10-3,TRBD1,14,TRBJ1-1,.
CASSLPQSSGNTIYF,TGTGCCAGCAGCTTACCCCAGAGCTCTGGAAACACCATATATTTT,TRBV5-5,.,15,TRBJ1-3,once
CASSRTRLNTEAFF,TGTGCCAGCAGTAGGACACGGTTGAACACTGAAGCTTTCTTT,TRBV6-5,.,14,TRBJ1-1,.
CASSAGRGTTDTQYF,TGTGCCAGCAGCGCAGGACGGGGAACCACAGATACGCAGTATTTT,TRBV7-6,.,15,TRBJ2-3,.
CAWRQPGLAGREEFF,TGTGCCTGGAGACAGCCGGGACTAGCGGGCCGGGAGGAGTTCTTC,TRBV30,TRBD2,15,TRBJ2-1,.
CASSGSGGPRPHEQYF,TGTGCCAGCAGTGGCAGCGGGGGGCCTAGGCCCCACGAGCAGTACTTC,TRBV6-1,TRBD2,16,TRBJ2-7,few
CASSIDRPGAQYF,TGTGCCAGTAGTATCGACAGGCCAGGGGCCCAGTACTTC,TRBV19,.,13,TRBJ2-5,once
CASSAGASYNSPLHF,TGTGCCAGTAGCGCAGGGGCCTCCTATAATTCACCCCTCCACTTT,TRBV19,.,15,TRBJ1-6,.
CAWSVDLAGGPREQFF,TGTGCCTGGAGTGTGGATCTAGCGGGGGGGCCGCGTGAGCAGTTCTTC,TRBV30,TRBD2,16,TRBJ2-1,.
CASSETRATYNEQFF,TGTGCCAGCAGTGAGACCCGGGCCACCTACAATGAGCAGTTCTTC,TRBV2,.,15,TRBJ2-1,.
CASSQTEYPNSPLHF,TGCGCCAGCAGCCAAACGGAATACCCTAATTCACCCCTCCACTTT,TRBV4-1,.,15,TRBJ1-6,.
CASSLRGEVNTEAFF,TGTGCCAGCAGCTTACGGGGAGAAGTGAACACTGAAGCTTTCTTT,TRBV7-9,.,15,TRBJ1-1,once
CASSLRLSDTQYF,TGTGCCAGCAGCTTGCGTCTGTCAGATACGCAGTATTTT,TRBV5-4,.,13,TRBJ2-3,.
CASSLANRPNYEQYF,TGTGCCAGCAGCTTGGCTAACAGGCCTAACTACGAGCAGTACTTC,TRBV5-6,.,15,TRBJ2-7,.
CASRKQGGSYEQYF,TGTGCCAGCAGGAAACAGGGGGGTTCCTACGAGCAGTACTTC,TRBV6-5,TRBD1,14,TRBJ2-7,.